This T cell receptor (beta chain) was captured by sequencing in a study of CD8 T cells in Susac syndrome. This clonotype appeared a single time. CDR1 is DFQATT, CDR2 SNEGSKA, per germline (reference sequence). Unmatched junction bases numbered 8, after V lost 6 bases and J lost 5 bases. The CDR3 consists of 14 residues. The study sequenced TCR beta in blood CD8+ and CD4+ T cells. Negative isolation yielded the CD8+ and CD4+ T cells, while FACS enriched the TEMRA cells. Random hexamers primed reverse transcription of 0.5 to 1 ug RNA. Amplification of TCR beta CDR3 by immunoSEQ multiplex PCR spanned 54 Vbeta and 13 Jbeta. TCRdb itself ran the immunoSEQ multiplex PCR reads through MiXCR, one entry per CDR3 protein. The sample has approximately 110,000 distinct CDR3 sequences, just over 90% seen once.

The receptor's source is a human donor with multiple sclerosis. Specimen: CD8+ T cells from PBMCs. The J gene is TRBJ1-5, the V gene TRBV20-1, with TRBD1 identical over 9 bases. In DNA form, the CDR3 reads TGCAGTGCCGGGGGACAGGGAAGTTATCAGCCCCAGCATTTT. It specifies CSAGGQGSYQPQHF.